The 4 T cell receptor beta chains below come from one sample, sequenced in a study of blood T cells in healthy people across ages. A sample-barcoded 5' primer and a J-beta primer mix were used in a second PCR of roughly 7 to 11 cycles. TCRdb re-called the 5' RACE reads through MiXCR, storing one row per CDR3 protein. The table lists about 640,000 distinct CDR3 sequences, roughly 31% of them singletons. Sequences were obtained from blood. These receptors were taken from a woman older than 75 in good health.

This clonotype occurred many times. The rearrangement links TRBV20-1 to TRBJ2-4, with D hard to call. CDR1 and CDR2 from the germline V gene are DFQATT and SNEGSKA (reference sequence). The V end was cut by 0 bases, the J end by 0 bases, with 12 bases between. The CDR3 loop spans 16 amino acids. In nucleotides, the CDR3 is TGCAGTGCTAGAGATGCGGCTAGACTAGCCAAAAACATTCAGTACTTC. Its translation is CSARDAARLAKNIQYF.

This clonotype appeared a few times. The chain links TRBV29-1 to TRBJ2-2; TRBD1 matches 7 bases. The trim removed 7 bases at V and 1 base at J, leaving 3 bases unmatched. This CDR3 is built from 13 residues. Germline CDR1 reads SQVTM; CDR2 reads ANQGSEA. This CDR3 reads CSANRGNTGELFF. The CDR3 nucleotides read TGCAGCGCAAACAGGGGGAACACCGGGGAGCTGTTTTTT.

The V call is TRBV6-4, the J call TRBJ2-1; D might be TRBD2 (6 bases). V was clipped by 3 bases and J by 0 bases, with 6 bases between them. The CDR3 runs to 14 residues. Germline-derived CDR1 and CDR2 are MRHNA and SNTAGT. This CDR3 reads CASSETSSYNEQFF. The CDR3 DNA is TGTGCCAGCAGTGAGACTAGCTCCTACAATGAGCAGTTCTTC.

The table lists this clonotype with many counts. The J gene is TRBJ2-1, the V gene TRBV7-2; maybe TRBD1 (6 bases). Germline V gene data show CDR1 as SGHTA and CDR2 as FQGNSA. The CDR3 has 17 residues. The V and J ends lost 4 bases and 0 bases respectively, with 16 bases between them. The CDR3: CASSSPTGLRSYNEQFF. The CDR3 DNA follows: TGTGCCAGCAGCTCACCGACAGGACTTCGCTCCTACAATGAGCAGTTCTTC. Using reference TRBV7-2 and TRBJ2-1 for the parts outside the CDR3, the full variable domain is GAGVSQSPSNKVTEKGKDVELRCDPISGHTALYWYRQSLGQGLEFLIYFQGNSAPDKSGLPSDRFSAERTGGSVSTLTIQRTQQEDSAVYLCASSSPTGLRSYNEQFFGPGTRLTVL.